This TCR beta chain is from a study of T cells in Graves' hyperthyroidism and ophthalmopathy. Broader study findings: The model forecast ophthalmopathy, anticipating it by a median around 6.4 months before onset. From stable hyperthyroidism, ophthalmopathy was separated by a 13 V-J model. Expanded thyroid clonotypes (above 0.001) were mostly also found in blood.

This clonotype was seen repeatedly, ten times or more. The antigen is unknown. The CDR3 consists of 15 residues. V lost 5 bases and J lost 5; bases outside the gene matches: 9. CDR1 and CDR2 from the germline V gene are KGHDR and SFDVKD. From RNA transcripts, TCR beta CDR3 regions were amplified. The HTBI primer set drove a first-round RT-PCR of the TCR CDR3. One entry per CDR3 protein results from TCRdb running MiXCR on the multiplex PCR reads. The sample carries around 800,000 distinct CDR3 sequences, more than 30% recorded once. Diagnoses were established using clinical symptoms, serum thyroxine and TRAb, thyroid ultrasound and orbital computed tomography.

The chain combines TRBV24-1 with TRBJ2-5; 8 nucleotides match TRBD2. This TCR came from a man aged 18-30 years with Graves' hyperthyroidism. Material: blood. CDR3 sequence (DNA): TGTGCCACCAGTGCCCCAACTAGCGGCTATGAGACCCAGTACTTC. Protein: CATSAPTSGYETQYF.